The rows below give T cell receptor beta chains drawn from one sample of a study of shared clonotypes between healthy human individuals. This table comes from immunoSEQ multiplex PCR, and its TCRdb copy is limited to in-frame clones, with some not included. The sample includes over a million clones, 65% to 80% seen only once; the top ten take 1.4% to 1.5%. The sample comprised memory CD4+ T cells sorted from blood. The receptors derive from a man younger than 35 in good health. The CDR3 runs from the conserved cysteine through the conserved F or W. A D gene is named only where the DNA matches it firmly. Clone size is given for some rows only: seen once, a few or many times, or a class if the clone is expanded.

NA	TRBJ1-2	NA	TRBV11-2	16	CASSLAAGTAPGGYTF	TGTGCCAGCAGCTTAGCTGCTGGGACGGCCCCGGGGGGCTACACCTTC
NA	TRBJ2-3	once	TRBV5-1	13	CASSGISTDTQYF	TGCGCCAGCAGCGGTATAAGTACGGATACGCAGTATTTT
NA	TRBJ1-5	NA	TRBV9	12	CASTGGVQPQHF	TGTGCCAGCACCGGAGGGGTACAGCCCCAGCATTTT
TRBD2	TRBJ2-1	NA	TRBV28	15	CASIPSGGAYNEQFF	TGTGCCAGCATTCCTAGCGGGGGCGCCTACAATGAGCAGTTCTTC
NA	TRBJ1-5	NA	TRBV2	16	CASSVDSIYFNQPQHF	TGTGCCAGCAGTGTTGACAGCATCTACTTCAATCAGCCCCAGCATTTT
NA	TRBJ2-7	NA	TRBV6-5	14	CASSGQPLSYEQYF	TGTGCCAGCAGCGGACAGCCTCTTTCCTACGAGCAGTACTTC
NA	TRBJ2-3	few	TRBV5-1	13	CASSLGRGDTQYF	TGCGCCAGCAGCCTGGGGAGAGGAGATACGCAGTATTTT
NA	TRBJ1-5	NA	TRBV30	16	CAWSAPPGHYNQPQHF	TGTGCCTGGAGTGCCCCCCCGGGACACTATAATCAGCCCCAGCATTTT
NA	TRBJ2-2	NA	TRBV4-3	14	CASSQDPGPGELFF	TGCGCCAGCAGCCAAGACCCAGGTCCCGGGGAGCTGTTTTTT
NA	TRBJ2-3	NA	TRBV5-1	14	CASSDGQFTDTQYF	TGCGCCAGCAGCGACGGGCAGTTCACAGATACGCAGTATTTT
TRBD2	TRBJ2-3	NA	TRBV27	16	CASSSLAGGRTDTQYF	TGTGCCAGCAGTTCCCTAGCGGGGGGGAGGACAGATACGCAGTATTTT
NA	TRBJ2-2	NA	TRBV6-5	13	CATQTDSGMGLFF	TGTGCCACCCAAACCGACTCGGGGATGGGGTTGTTTTTT
NA	TRBJ1-1	NA	TRBV6-4	13	CASSDRGDTEAFF	TGTGCCAGCAGTGACAGGGGCGACACTGAAGCTTTCTTT
TRBD1	TRBJ2-7	NA	TRBV10-3	15	CAISGRDRGSYEQYF	TGTGCCATCAGTGGCCGGGACAGGGGCAGCTACGAGCAGTACTTC
NA	TRBJ2-1	NA	TRBV9	16	CASSVAGQSPQNEQFF	TGTGCCAGCAGCGTAGCTGGACAGAGTCCCCAAAATGAGCAGTTCTTC
TRBD2	TRBJ2-5	NA	TRBV5-4	16	CASSLRQLAGGETQYF	TGTGCCAGCAGCTTGAGGCAACTAGCGGGGGGAGAGACCCAGTACTTC
TRBD2	TRBJ2-3	NA	TRBV7-9	15	CASSFAGGDTDTQYF	TGTGCCAGCAGCTTCGCGGGGGGCGACACAGATACGCAGTATTTT
NA	TRBJ1-1	NA	TRBV7-9	17	CASSLVGRGIEDTEAFF	TGTGCCAGCAGCTTAGTTGGGAGGGGAATTGAGGACACTGAAGCTTTCTTT
TRBD2	TRBJ2-1	NA	TRBV13	16	CASSLTASGSYNEQFF	TGTGCCAGCAGCTTAACGGCTAGCGGATCCTACAATGAGCAGTTCTTC
TRBD2	TRBJ2-1	NA	TRBV9	15	CASSAGTSADNEQFF	TGTGCCAGCAGCGCCGGGACTAGCGCCGACAATGAGCAGTTCTTC
NA	TRBJ2-5	NA	TRBV28	14	CASRTLTMGETQYF	TGTGCCAGCAGAACCTTGACCATGGGGGAGACCCAGTACTTC
NA	TRBJ1-4	NA	TRBV5-6	14	CASSEDWAGGKLFF	TGTGCCAGCAGCGAGGATTGGGCCGGAGGAAAACTGTTTTTT
TRBD1	TRBJ1-4	NA	TRBV18	15	CASSPQGAANEKLFF	TGTGCCAGCTCACCCCAGGGGGCAGCTAATGAAAAACTGTTTTTT
NA	TRBJ1-5	NA	TRBV5-8	14	CASSLVRGNQPQHF	TGTGCCAGCAGCTTGGTGAGGGGCAATCAGCCCCAGCATTTT
NA	TRBJ2-7	NA	TRBV30	14	CAWSVRRISGEQYF	TGTGCCTGGAGTGTACGTCGGATTTCCGGAGAGCAGTACTTC
NA	TRBJ2-7	NA	TRBV25-1	12	CASRGGGYEQYF	TGTGCCAGCAGGGGAGGAGGGTACGAGCAGTACTTC
NA	TRBJ1-3	NA	TRBV29-1	13	CSVSGAVGNTIYF	TGCAGCGTTTCTGGGGCCGTGGGAAACACCATATATTTT
NA	TRBJ2-1	many	TRBV28	15	CASSLRPRPDAEQFF	TGTGCCAGCAGTTTAAGGCCTAGACCTGATGCTGAGCAGTTCTTC
TRBD1	TRBJ1-4	once	TRBV6-6	14	CASRQGAANEKLFF	TGTGCCAGCAGGCAGGGGGCCGCTAATGAAAAACTGTTTTTT
NA	TRBJ1-2	NA	TRBV2	14	CASSEQGGADGYTF	TGTGCCAGCAGTGAACAGGGCGGGGCGGACGGCTACACCTTC
NA	TRBJ1-5	NA	TRBV2	13	CASSEGGNQPQHF	TGTGCCAGCAGTGAAGGAGGGAATCAGCCCCAGCATTTT
TRBD2	TRBJ2-7	NA	TRBV4-1	14	CASRTLGGSGEQYF	TGCGCCAGCAGAACCCTGGGAGGGTCGGGGGAGCAGTACTTC
NA	TRBJ1-1	few	TRBV5-1	13	CASRVQGYTEAFF	TGCGCCAGCAGGGTACAGGGTTACACTGAAGCTTTCTTT
NA	TRBJ1-2	NA	TRBV6-6	13	CASSYYETDGYTF	TGTGCCAGCAGTTACTATGAAACGGATGGCTACACCTTC
TRBD2	TRBJ2-3	NA	TRBV5-1	16	CASSLGLAGETDTQYF	TGCGCCAGCAGTCTGGGACTAGCGGGAGAAACAGATACGCAGTATTTT
NA	TRBJ2-2	NA	TRBV11-3	14	CASSWGTGSGELFF	TGTGCCAGCAGCTGGGGTACCGGGTCCGGGGAGCTGTTTTTT
NA	TRBJ2-7	once	TRBV6-6	14	CASRGELEPYEQYF	TGTGCCAGCAGGGGGGAATTGGAGCCCTACGAGCAGTACTTC
NA	TRBJ2-7	NA	TRBV14	15	CASSQGRQSYYEQYF	TGTGCCAGCAGCCAAGGTAGGCAGAGCTACTACGAGCAGTACTTC
NA	TRBJ2-6	many	TRBV2	14	CASTEAPGANVLTF	TGTGCCAGCACTGAGGCTCCTGGGGCCAACGTCCTGACTTTC
NA	TRBJ2-2	NA	TRBV18	12	CASSPTYGELFF	TGTGCCAGCTCACCCACCTACGGGGAGCTGTTTTTT
NA	TRBJ1-1	NA	TRBV19	16	CASIRTGGVPNTEAFF	TGTGCCAGTATTAGGACTGGCGGAGTCCCGAACACTGAAGCTTTCTTT
TRBD2	TRBJ2-1	once	TRBV19	15	CASSSKLASINEQFF	TGTGCCAGTAGTTCGAAACTAGCGTCCATCAATGAGCAGTTCTTC
NA	TRBJ1-2	NA	TRBV4-1	12	CASSQPNLGYTF	TGCGCCAGCAGCCAACCTAATCTCGGCTACACCTTC
TRBD2	TRBJ2-5	NA	TRBV7-2	14	CASSPGGAGRTQYF	TGTGCCAGCAGCCCCGGGGGGGCCGGTAGGACCCAGTACTTC
TRBD1	TRBJ2-7	NA	TRBV7-9	14	CASSFPGQGNEQYF	TGTGCCAGCAGCTTCCCGGGACAGGGTAACGAGCAGTACTTC
TRBD1	TRBJ1-5	NA	TRBV7-2	15	CASSRTGDSNQPQHF	TGTGCCAGCAGCCGGACAGGAGATAGCAATCAGCCCCAGCATTTT
NA	TRBJ2-4	NA	TRBV6-1	14	CASSERASRDIQYF	TGTGCCAGCAGTGAGCGGGCTAGCCGGGACATTCAGTACTTC
TRBD2	TRBJ2-5	NA	TRBV7-9	17	CASSLWGTSGFQETQYF	TGTGCCAGCAGCTTATGGGGGACTAGCGGGTTTCAAGAGACCCAGTACTTC